In its sample, the clone carrying this TCR beta chain was seen a few times. The same CDR3 also results from other DNA sequences found in this sample. Using immunoSEQ multiplex PCR, the repertoire was profiled, and TCRdb retains in-frame clones only, with some absent. Here the sample spans 1,100,000 or so clones, 78% being singletons. This specimen comes from a study of shared clonotypes between healthy human individuals. Sequenced input: memory CD4+ T cells from PBMCs. The subset here: CD45RA-negative fraction. This TCR was sampled from a man between 18 and 35 years old in good health. Some clones in this sample may be carry-over from other donors' samples.

DNA of the CDR3: TGTGCCTGGAGCTCAGGGAATTCACCCCTCCACTTT. It translates to CAWSSGNSPLHF. V usage is TRBV30 and J usage is TRBJ1-6; maybe TRBD1 (5 bases). This CDR3 has 12 residues. The ends were cut back, 3 bases at V and 7 bases at J, with 7 bases in the middle. Germline V lookup: CDR1 GTSNPN, CDR2 SVGIG (reference sequence). Together with reference TRBV30 and TRBJ1-6, the CDR3 gives the full variable domain: SQTIHQWPATLVQPVGSPLSLECTVEGTSNPNLYWYRQAAGRGLQLLFYSVGIGQISSEVPQNLSASRPQDRQFILSSKKLLLSDSGFYLCAWSSGNSPLHFGNGTRLTVT.